This TCR beta chain was captured by sequencing in a study of T cells in Graves' hyperthyroidism and ophthalmopathy. The length of the CDR3 is 15 residues. The ends lost 5 bases at V and 4 bases at J; junction bases unmatched: 9. CDR1 SEHNR and CDR2 FQNEAQ come from the germline V gene (reference sequence). This clonotype was counted a few times. Antigen: not known. TCR beta CDR3 sequences were amplified from RNA transcripts. The study used the HTBI primer set for a first-round RT-PCR of the TCR CDR3. TCRdb used MiXCR to reprocess the multiplex PCR reads, holding one entry per CDR3 protein. The sample has about 640,000 distinct CDR3 sequences, more than 20% seen once. Study outcomes and limitations: Before onset, by a median of around six months, the model predicted ophthalmopathy.

A Clinical Activity Score of at least 3, a NOSPECS grade of at least 4 and a duration under 3 months were recorded in the ophthalmopathy patients. Diagnoses were made from clinical symptoms, serum measures (thyroxine and TRAb), thyroid ultrasound and orbital computed tomography. The genes are TRBV7-9 and TRBJ2-3; 7 bases line up with TRBD2. Sequenced sample: blood. The source of this sequence is a man aged 25-45 years with Graves' ophthalmopathy. The CDR3 sequence: CASSSTREEADTQYF. CDR3 DNA: TGTGCCAGCAGCAGCACACGGGAGGAGGCAGATACGCAGTATTTT. Based on the CDR3 plus reference TRBV7-9 and TRBJ2-3, the full variable domain is DTGVSQNPRHKITKRGQNVTFRCDPISEHNRLYWYRQTLGQGPEFLTYFQNEAQLEKSRLLSDRFSAERPKGSFSTLEIQRTEQGDSAMYLCASSSTREEADTQYFGPGTRLTVL.